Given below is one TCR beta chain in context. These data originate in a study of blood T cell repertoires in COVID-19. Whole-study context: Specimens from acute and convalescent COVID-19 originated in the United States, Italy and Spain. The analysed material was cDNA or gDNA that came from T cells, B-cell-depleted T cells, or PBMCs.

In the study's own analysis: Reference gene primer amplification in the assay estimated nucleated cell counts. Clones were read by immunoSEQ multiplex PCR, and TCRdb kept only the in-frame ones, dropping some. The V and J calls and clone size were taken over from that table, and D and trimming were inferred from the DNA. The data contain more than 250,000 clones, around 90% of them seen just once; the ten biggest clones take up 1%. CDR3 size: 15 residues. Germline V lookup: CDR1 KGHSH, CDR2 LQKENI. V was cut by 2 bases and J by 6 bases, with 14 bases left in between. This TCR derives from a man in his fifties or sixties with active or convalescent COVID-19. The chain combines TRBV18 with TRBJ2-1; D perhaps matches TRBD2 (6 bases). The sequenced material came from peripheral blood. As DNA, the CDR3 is TGTGCCAGCTCACCAGATTCCGGGGGACCCAATGAGCAGTTCTTC. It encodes CASSPDSGGPNEQFF.